A selection of T cell receptor beta chains follows, all from one sample in a study of blood T cell repertoires in COVID-19. The method was immunoSEQ multiplex PCR; TCRdb's version includes in-frame clones alone and lacks a portion of them. The sample has 130,000 or so clones, over 75% seen once. Sequencing was performed on peripheral blood. The receptors were sampled from an older man with active or convalescent COVID-19. Each CDR3 is given with its conserved first and last residue. D genes are given only for firm matches. Only some rows state a clone size, as once, few, many or a class for expanded clones.

clone size	V gene	D gene	J gene	CDR3 protein	CDR3 DNA
.	TRBV19	.	TRBJ1-1	CASVQGIEAFF	TGTGCCAGTGTCCAGGGTATTGAAGCTTTCTTT
.	TRBV12-3/TRBV12-4	.	TRBJ2-7	CASSSSYEQYF	TGTGCCAGCAGTTCCTCTTACGAGCAGTACTTC
.	TRBV18	TRBD2	TRBJ2-3	CASSPPGLAGVADTQYF	TGTGCCAGCTCACCACCGGGACTAGCGGGAGTGGCAGATACGCAGTATTTT
.	TRBV2	.	TRBJ2-5	CASSGRTQYF	TGTGCCAGTAGCGGCCGCACCCAGTACTTC
.	TRBV6-5	.	TRBJ1-2	CASSNSRDNYGYTF	TGTGCCAGCAGTAACAGCCGGGACAATTATGGCTACACCTTC
.	TRBV2	.	TRBJ2-2	CASSEVGGDTGELFF	TGTGCCAGCAGTGAAGTAGGGGGGGACACCGGGGAGCTGTTTTTT
.	TRBV2	TRBD1	TRBJ2-7	CASSPGTGNEQYF	TGTGCCAGCAGTCCTGGGACAGGGAACGAGCAGTACTTC
.	TRBV3-1/TRBV3-2	.	TRBJ1-4	CASSQMAGNEKLFF	TGTGCCAGCAGCCAAATGGCAGGGAATGAAAAACTGTTTTTT
.	TRBV6-2/TRBV6-3	.	TRBJ2-2	CASSYAGLNTGELFF	TGTGCCAGCAGTTACGCGGGACTCAACACCGGGGAGCTGTTTTTT
.	TRBV30	TRBD1	TRBJ1-1	CAWRIGQGEAFF	TGTGCCTGGAGGATTGGACAGGGGGAAGCTTTCTTT
.	TRBV19	.	TRBJ2-7	CASRDIDSYEQYF	TGTGCCAGCCGGGACATCGACTCCTACGAGCAGTACTTC
.	TRBV7-9	.	TRBJ1-1	CASSSPWRGSTEAFF	TGTGCCAGCAGCTCCCCTTGGAGAGGGAGCACTGAAGCTTTCTTT
.	TRBV5-1	TRBD1	TRBJ2-7	CASSWGTGGSYEQYF	TGCGCCAGCAGCTGGGGGACAGGGGGAAGTTACGAGCAGTACTTC
.	TRBV19	TRBD1	TRBJ2-7	CASSRTGGLNEQYF	TGTGCCAGTAGTAGGACAGGGGGGCTCAACGAGCAGTACTTC
.	TRBV7-2	.	TRBJ2-2	CASTSRGQNTGELFF	TGTGCCAGCACCTCTAGGGGCCAGAACACCGGGGAGCTGTTTTTT
.	TRBV28	.	TRBJ1-6	CASSLKFRTLNSPLHF	TGTGCCAGCAGTTTAAAGTTTCGGACTCTTAATTCACCCCTCCACTTT
.	TRBV6-5	TRBD1	TRBJ1-2	CASSATGNYGYTF	TGTGCCAGCAGCGCGACAGGGAACTATGGCTACACCTTC
.	TRBV5-1	TRBD2	TRBJ2-7	CASSLAGKSSGGATYEQYF	TGCGCCAGCAGCTTGGCCGGTAAATCTAGCGGAGGGGCGACCTACGAGCAGTACTTC
.	TRBV25-1	.	TRBJ1-3	CASRETELSGNTIYF	TGTGCCAGCAGGGAAACAGAGCTCTCTGGAAACACCATATATTTT
.	TRBV10-3	.	TRBJ1-2	CAIRDSSGQSGHYGYTF	TGTGCCATCAGAGATAGCTCCGGACAGTCCGGACACTATGGCTACACCTTC
.	TRBV28	TRBD1	TRBJ1-5	CASGVGQEKNQPQHF	TGTGCCAGCGGGGTCGGACAGGAGAAGAATCAGCCCCAGCATTTT
.	TRBV29-1	TRBD1	TRBJ1-1	CSAGQGVNTEAFF	TGCAGCGCCGGACAGGGGGTGAACACTGAAGCTTTCTTT
.	TRBV10-3	.	TRBJ1-3	CAIRGGDSLSGNTIYF	TGTGCCATCAGAGGTGGCGACAGCCTCTCTGGAAACACCATATATTTT
.	TRBV20-1	TRBD1	TRBJ1-2	CSASTGHGYTF	TGCAGTGCGTCGACAGGGCATGGCTACACCTTC
.	TRBV19	.	TRBJ1-1	CASSQTGNSEAFF	TGTGCCAGTAGTCAAACAGGGAACTCTGAAGCTTTCTTT
.	TRBV6-4	TRBD1	TRBJ2-1	CASSDSRQGHTNEQFF	TGTGCCAGCAGTGACTCGAGACAGGGACACACCAATGAGCAGTTCTTC
.	TRBV30	.	TRBJ2-7	CAWSPLSGAREQYF	TGTGCCTGGAGTCCTCTCTCGGGAGCACGGGAGCAGTACTTC
.	TRBV5-1	TRBD2	TRBJ2-7	CASSLGGLAGGIYEQYF	TGCGCCAGCAGCTTGGGGGGACTAGCGGGAGGCATCTACGAGCAGTACTTC
.	TRBV18	TRBD1	TRBJ1-2	CASSPQSDRGYGYTF	TGTGCCAGCTCACCCCAATCCGACAGGGGGTATGGCTACACCTTC
few	TRBV5-4	.	TRBJ1-2	CASSLGEGSFNYGYTF	TGTGCCAGCAGCTTGGGAGAGGGATCTTTTAACTATGGCTACACCTTC
.	TRBV5-1	.	TRBJ2-7	CASGVEQGYEQYF	TGCGCCAGCGGGGTGGAACAGGGCTACGAGCAGTACTTC
.	TRBV27	.	TRBJ1-1	CASSLSGTGGTEAFF	TGTGCCAGCAGTTTATCTGGCACCGGAGGGACTGAAGCTTTCTTT
once	TRBV5-1	.	TRBJ2-6	CASSLDGVSGANVLTF	TGCGCCAGCAGCTTGGACGGGGTTTCTGGGGCCAACGTCCTGACTTTC
.	TRBV21-1	.	TRBJ1-5	CASSKEQGLPQHF	TGTGCCAGCAGCAAAGAACAGGGCCTGCCCCAGCATTTT
.	TRBV7-2	TRBD1	TRBJ1-2	CASSLGQGGYGYTF	TGTGCCAGCAGCTTAGGACAGGGGGGGTATGGCTACACCTTC
once	TRBV28	.	TRBJ2-7	CASSLDGITYEQYF	TGTGCCAGCAGTTTAGATGGCATCACCTACGAGCAGTACTTC
.	TRBV7-6	.	TRBJ2-1	CASSLEVGAYNEQFF	TGTGCCAGCAGCTTAGAGGTCGGAGCCTACAATGAGCAGTTCTTC
.	TRBV7-8	.	TRBJ1-4	CASSFRGEGNEKLFF	TGTGCCAGCAGCTTTCGGGGGGAGGGTAATGAAAAACTGTTTTTT
.	TRBV28	TRBD2	TRBJ2-7	CASSLSRLAGGLLRYEQYF	TGTGCCAGCAGTTTATCCCGACTAGCGGGAGGGCTCTTGAGGTACGAGCAGTACTTC
once	TRBV6-1	TRBD1	TRBJ2-7	CASSDGQGYEQYF	TGTGCCAGCAGTGACGGACAGGGGTACGAGCAGTACTTC
.	TRBV18	.	TRBJ1-2	CASSPRDNGMESYTF	TGTGCCAGCTCACCTCGGGACAATGGAATGGAAAGCTACACCTTC
.	TRBV10-1	TRBD1	TRBJ2-7	CASSESTGTSLYEQYF	TGCGCCAGCAGTGAGTCGACAGGGACGAGTCTGTACGAGCAGTACTTC
once	TRBV7-3	.	TRBJ2-5	CASSPGPGETQYF	TGTGCCAGCAGCCCTGGTCCGGGAGAGACCCAGTACTTC
.	TRBV27	.	TRBJ2-5	CASSLWQGLGETQYF	TGTGCCAGCAGTTTATGGCAGGGGCTTGGAGAGACCCAGTACTTC
.	TRBV6-5	.	TRBJ2-5	CASSYYYGGETQYF	TGTGCCAGCAGTTATTACTATGGGGGCGAGACCCAGTACTTC
.	TRBV30	TRBD1	TRBJ1-6	CAWSFRDRENSPLHF	TGTGCCTGGAGTTTCCGGGACAGGGAGAATTCACCCCTCCACTTT
.	TRBV6-5	TRBD1	TRBJ1-3	CAASAGGIGNTIYF	TGTGCCGCCTCGGCAGGGGGTATTGGAAACACCATATATTTT
.	TRBV7-2	.	TRBJ2-7	CASSRGASKTYEQYF	TGTGCCAGCAGCCGCGGGGCCTCGAAGACCTACGAGCAGTACTTC
few	TRBV6-5	.	TRBJ1-5	CASSSGYNQPQHF	TGTGCCAGCAGTTCAGGGTACAATCAGCCCCAGCATTTT
.	TRBV6-6	.	TRBJ2-3	CASSSSISGPDTQYF	TGTGCCAGCAGTTCTTCTATAAGCGGGCCAGATACGCAGTATTTT
.	TRBV5-1	TRBD1	TRBJ1-2	CASSRGQGYYGYTF	TGCGCCAGCAGCAGAGGACAGGGGTACTATGGCTACACCTTC
.	TRBV11-1	.	TRBJ1-2	CASSYDTFYGYTF	TGTGCCAGCAGCTACGACACTTTCTATGGCTACACCTTC